This T cell receptor beta chain emerged from a study of blood T cell repertoires in COVID-19. Study information: Samples of COVID-19 (acute and convalescent) were obtained from the United States, Italy and Spain.

The authors' processing: Amplification with reference gene primers provided the estimates of nucleated cell counts. This table comes from immunoSEQ multiplex PCR, and its TCRdb copy is limited to in-frame clones, with some not included. V, J and clone size are taken as reported in that table, and D and trimming were inferred from the DNA itself. Here the sample spans about 300,000 clones, 83% being singletons. Germline CDR1 and CDR2: DFQATT and SNEGSKA (reference sequence). The CDR3 runs 11 residues. Trimming cost V 5 bases and J 7 bases, with 8 bases left between them. The sample taken for sequencing was peripheral blood. V and J are TRBV20-1 and TRBJ2-2, with D possibly being TRBD2 (5 bases). The sequence was obtained from a woman aged 50 to 60 with acute or convalescent COVID-19. CDR3 residues: CSARTHGELFF. As DNA, the CDR3 is TGCAGTGCTCGGACTCACGGGGAGCTGTTTTTT.